This T cell receptor (beta chain) comes out of a study of shared clonotypes between healthy human individuals. The naive CD8 population came from CD45RO-negative cells selected for CCR7, without terminally differentiated effector memory CD45RA+ cells. The method was immunoSEQ multiplex PCR; TCRdb's version includes in-frame clones alone and lacks a portion of them. Found here are 700,000 to 950,000 clones, roughly 96% of them singletons; the top ten hold over 0.2%. Trimming removed 1 base at V and 7 bases at J, with 15 bases between. The CDR3 consists of 14 residues. The germline V gene has CDR1 SGDLS and CDR2 YYNGEE.

This sequence joins TRBV9 and TRBJ2-7; D is undetermined. The origin of this receptor is a man aged 25 to 40 in good health. Sequenced sample: naive CD8+ T cells sorted from blood. Here the CDR3 DNA reads TGTGCCAGCAGCGTACACAAGTTCCTCGGGGAGCAGTACTTC. Translating it yields CASSVHKFLGEQYF.